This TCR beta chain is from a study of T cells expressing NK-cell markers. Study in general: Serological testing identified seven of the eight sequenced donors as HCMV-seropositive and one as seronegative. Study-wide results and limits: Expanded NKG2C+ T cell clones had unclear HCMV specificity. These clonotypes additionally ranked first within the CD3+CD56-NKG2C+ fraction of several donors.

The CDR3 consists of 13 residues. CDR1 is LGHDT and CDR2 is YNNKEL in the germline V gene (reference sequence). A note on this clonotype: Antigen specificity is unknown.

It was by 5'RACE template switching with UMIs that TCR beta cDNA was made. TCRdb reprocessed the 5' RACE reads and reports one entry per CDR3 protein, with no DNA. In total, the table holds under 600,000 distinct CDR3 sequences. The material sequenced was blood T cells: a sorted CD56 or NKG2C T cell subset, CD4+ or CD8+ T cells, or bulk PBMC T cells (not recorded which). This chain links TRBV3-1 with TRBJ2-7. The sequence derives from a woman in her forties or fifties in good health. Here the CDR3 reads CASSQDVGNEQYF.